The clone carrying this T cell receptor beta chain was observed many times. These data are taken from a study of regulatory T cells in long-lasting Graves disease. Stated time point: persistent/refractory GD, antithyroid drugs over 5 years with positive TRAb. Extracted RNA from PBMCs served as the source of the TCR library. Graves' disease diagnosis relied on American Thyroid Association guidelines. Both iRepertoire HTBI primers and Arm-PCR of CDR3 regions were used to build the TCR beta libraries. TCRdb called the multiplex PCR reads again in MiXCR, with one record for every CDR3 protein. This repertoire shows roughly 300,000 distinct CDR3 sequences, 15% to 20% found once; its top ten account for around 30%. The material sequenced was peripheral blood mononuclear cells (PBMCs), taken when the disease was refractory, from a patient treated with antithyroid drugs. This TCR derives from a female donor with Graves disease.

In DNA form, the CDR3 reads TGTGCCAGCAGAACGACAGGGAAATACGAGCAGTACTTC. It codes for CASRTTGKYEQYF. The rearrangement joins TRBV28 to TRBJ2-7, with TRBD1 matching over 7 bases. This CDR3 is built from 13 residues. The V segment lost 6 bases and the J segment 4 bases; nucleotides outside the gene matches: 6. Germline V gene lookup returns CDR1 MDHEN and CDR2 SYDVKM.